By share, the clone carrying this T cell receptor beta chain ranks as medium-sized. Its antigen is not identified. This sample was taken from a study of metastatic and nonmetastatic thyroid tumors. Study at large: Across blood and tumor or nodule tissue, repertoires from malignant and benign thyroid patients were compared with one another.

No patient received treatment before thyroid surgery. Trimming took off 3 bases at V and 3 bases at J, with 9 bases between the two ends. Germline loops: CDR1 MNHNS, CDR2 SASEGT. The CDR3 runs 13 residues. Overall study results and limits: For both blood and tumor, malignant thyroid tumors reportedly showed significantly higher TCR beta diversity than benign nodules did.

Original processing methods: The distant-metastasis classifier for papillary thyroid cancer was built from CDR3 differences across clinicopathological groups. TCRdb used MiXCR to call clones anew from the PCR reads. TCRdb's processing, not the study's, gives the V and J calls here. The sample yields some 27,000 clones, more than 20% seen once. The clonotype comes from a female donor with papillary thyroid cancer or a benign thyroid nodule (not recorded which). Some clones in this sample may be carry-over from other donors' samples. The sequenced sample was blood. The chain employs TRBV6-1 and TRBJ2-7; perhaps TRBD1 as D (5 bases). CDR3 protein: CASSETEFYEQYF. CDR3 bases: TGTGCCAGCAGTGAGACAGAATTCTACGAGCAGTACTTC.